The next 8 T cell receptor beta chains were all read from a single sample in a study of cytomegalovirus exposure and HLA in healthy donors. A multiplex PCR was run with 60 Vbeta primers and 13 Jbeta primers. Generated by immunoSEQ multiplex PCR, the TCRdb table keeps only in-frame clones and is missing some. The sample holds about 160,000 clones, approximately 79% seen once. Sequencing was performed on PBMCs. These TCRs come from a man aged 55 to 70 in good health and CMV-seronegative.

This chain uses TRBV9 with TRBJ2-1; no definite D call. V was cut by 4 bases and J by 1 base, with 3 bases left in between. This CDR3 contains 12 residues. CDR1 SGDLS and CDR2 YYNGEE come from the germline V gene. In DNA form, the CDR3 reads TGTGCCAGCAGCCCATCCTACAATGAGCAGTTCTTC. Residues: CASSPSYNEQFF.

The rearrangement links TRBV5-6 to TRBJ2-1, with D possibly TRBD1 on 6 matching bases. The germline CDR1 and CDR2 sequences are SGHDT and YYEEEE. CDR3 size: 13 residues. Between the trimmed V and J ends, which lost 3 bases and 12 bases, there was a span of 16 bases. In DNA, the CDR3 is TGTGCCAGCAGCTCGACTCCCGGGACATGGCAGTTCTTC. It is translated as CASSSTPGTWQFF.

The chain recombines TRBV6-5 with TRBJ2-2; weak D call: TRBD1 (6 bases). The CDR3 runs to 15 residues. Trimming left V 5 bases short and J 2 bases short, with 12 bases between. The germline CDR1 and CDR2 sequences are MNHEY and SVGAGI. The CDR3 DNA reads as TGTGCCAGCAGTCGAGGACAGAGAAACACCGGGGAGCTGTTTTTT. It yields the protein CASSRGQRNTGELFF.

The rearrangement uses TRBV28 and TRBJ2-7, with 7 positions matching TRBD2. Germline V gives CDR1 MDHEN, CDR2 SYDVKM. This CDR3 has 13 residues. After removal of 5 bases from V and 9 bases from J, the junction contained 10 bases not matched to a gene. This CDR3 reads CASSPRLAISQYF. The CDR3, as DNA: TGTGCCAGCAGTCCGAGACTAGCTATTTCGCAGTACTTC.

This clone was counted a single time. Relative to the germline gene, one junction end is altered; a read error may explain this. This chain connects TRBV19 to TRBJ2-1, with 9 bases matching TRBD2. Germline-derived CDR1 and CDR2 are LNHDA and SQIVND (reference sequence). This CDR3 contains 15 residues. CDR3 sequence reads: CASSTTSGSNNQQFF. The CDR3 bases are TGTGCCAGTAGTACGACTAGCGGATCTAACAATCAGCAGTTCTTC.

The chain joins TRBV28 to TRBJ2-2; the match to TRBD1 covers 9 bases. Trimming removed 4 bases from V and 4 bases from J; junction bases left unmatched: 13. The CDR3 runs to 18 residues. Germline V lookup: CDR1 MDHEN, CDR2 SYDVKM. The CDR3 region is CASSSAGQGLYGTGELFF. The CDR3 DNA reads TGTGCCAGCAGTTCTGCGGGACAGGGCCTTTATGGCACCGGGGAGCTGTTTTTT.

The CDR3 sequence: CASSLGSGEDGYTF. CDR3 DNA sequence: TGCGCCAGCAGCTTGGGGTCTGGGGAGGATGGCTACACCTTC. The chain has TRBV5-1 and TRBJ1-2; D ambiguous. Germline CDR1 reads SGHRS; CDR2 reads YFSETQ. This CDR3 is built from 14 residues. The germline V and J ends were trimmed by 0 bases and 6 bases, with 12 bases remaining between them.

Regarding this clone: The sample holds other DNA sequences that translate to the same CDR3. The chain is built from TRBV29-1 and TRBJ1-2; a possible D gene is TRBD1 (5 bases). This CDR3 region has 12 residues. Deletions cut 3 bases from V and 4 bases from J, with 9 bases between. Germline lookup yields CDR1 SQVTM and CDR2 ANQGSEA. CDR3 DNA sequence: TGCAGCGTTGAGGGGGGAACCTATGGCTACACCTTC. It codes for CSVEGGTYGYTF.